These T cell receptor beta chains were read from a single sample in a study of T cell responses to AZD1222 COVID-19 vaccine. Sequencing was performed with immunoSEQ multiplex PCR; in TCRdb, only in-frame clones are kept and a portion is missing. The table shows some 150,000 clones, with 90% to 95% occurring only once. The sequenced sample was peripheral blood, obtained on day 0 of AZD1222 vaccination. Source of these receptors: an adult in good health. CDR3s include the opening cysteine and the closing phenylalanine or tryptophan.

J: TRBJ2-1
V: TRBV6-5
CDR3: CASSYGLAGDNEQFF

J: TRBJ1-2
V: TRBV6-4
CDR3: CASSPDRNYGYTF

J: TRBJ1-5
V: TRBV3-1/TRBV3-2
CDR3: CASSQDRVGQPQHF

J: TRBJ2-2
V: TRBV25-1
CDR3: CAIPDRGFTGELFF

J: TRBJ2-7
V: TRBV7-2
CDR3: CASSSKLAGAHEQYF

J: TRBJ2-7
V: TRBV5-1
CDR3: CASSFSPGTYEQYF

J: TRBJ2-7
V: TRBV9
CDR3: CASSPKWGGYEQYF

J: TRBJ1-4
V: TRBV12-2
CDR3: CASRLAMTGKNEKLFF

J: TRBJ1-1
V: TRBV4-1
CDR3: CASSQHARNGGVGTEAFF

J: TRBJ2-1
V: TRBV13
CDR3: CASSFPSTGLGPSEQFF

J: TRBJ2-1
V: TRBV28
CDR3: CASSSQRVAGSYNEQFF

J: TRBJ2-7
V: TRBV18
CDR3: CASSPENSYEQYF

J: TRBJ1-2
V: TRBV6-5
CDR3: CASSLGTGRYGYTF

J: TRBJ1-1
V: TRBV7-9
CDR3: CASSLETGGEAFF

J: TRBJ2-1
V: TRBV28
CDR3: CASSFSGAGYNEQFF

J: TRBJ2-7
V: TRBV10-3
CDR3: CAIRGAAYEQYF

J: TRBJ1-2
V: TRBV19
CDR3: CASSIYSTGAVYGYTF

J: TRBJ2-1
V: TRBV7-3
CDR3: CASSDGLAGGFEQFF

J: TRBJ2-7
V: TRBV4-1
CDR3: CASSQRADVPQSSYEQYF

J: TRBJ1-1
V: TRBV28
CDR3: CASSLLGGAEAFF

J: TRBJ2-7
V: TRBV12-3/TRBV12-4
CDR3: CASSFLQNYEQYF

J: TRBJ2-1
V: TRBV9
CDR3: CASSVDAPGYNEQFF

J: TRBJ2-1
V: TRBV2
CDR3: CASSHRGLAGGSSYNEQFF

J: TRBJ2-7
V: TRBV15
CDR3: CATRPFQDYEQYF

J: TRBJ1-5
V: TRBV3-1/TRBV3-2
CDR3: CASSLQGNQPQHF

J: TRBJ1-6
V: TRBV4-3
CDR3: CASSQATGTGGSPLHF

J: TRBJ2-5
V: TRBV19
CDR3: CASSHLQGPAGAGETQYF

J: TRBJ2-7
V: TRBV5-1
CDR3: CASSGNSHSYEQYF